This TCR beta chain was sequenced for a study of T cells after yellow fever vaccination. MiXCR was run by TCRdb on the 5' RACE reads, yielding one entry per CDR3 protein. Of some 220,000 distinct CDR3 sequences detected, roughly 3.3% appear once; the ten largest clones hold around 3%. This clonotype was picked up many times. Its antigen is unidentified. Study-level findings and limits: Post-booster reappearance was seen for most primary-vaccination clones (around 96% CD4, around 90% CD8).

The sample here was CD4+ T cells sorted from PBMCs, taken 10 days after the yellow fever booster vaccination. The receptor was isolated from a man younger than 35 who received the YFV17D yellow fever vaccine.

This chain's CDR3 is CASSQGVTYGYTF. The DNA for the CDR3 is TGCGCCAGCAGCCAAGGGGTTACCTATGGCTACACCTTC. The V and J genes are TRBV4-3 and TRBJ1-2; D gene unclear. Germline CDR1 LGHNA, CDR2 YSLEER. This CDR3 contains 13 residues. The V end was cut by 1 base, the J end by 4 bases, with 7 bases between.